This T cell receptor beta chain derives from a study of immune heterogeneity within non-small cell lung tumors. This CDR3 contains 12 residues. The ends were cut back, 2 bases at V and 0 bases at J, with 3 bases in the middle. Germline V gene lookup returns CDR1 DFQATT and CDR2 SNEGSKA (reference sequence). A multiplex PCR containing 32 V primers and 13 J primers was used to amplify TCR beta CDR3. TCRdb used MiXCR to reprocess the multiplex PCR reads, holding one entry per CDR3 protein. The table includes about 7,200 distinct CDR3 sequences, 22% detected once. Samples each supplied about 600 ng of bulk tumor genomic DNA as template. Widely spaced biopsies, several per primary tumor, were obtained at surgery. The study enrolled patients with untreated, newly diagnosed non-small cell lung cancer who underwent curative surgery. Ten or more counts support this clonotype.

The TCR sequence derives from a man aged 55 to 70 with non-small cell lung cancer. Sequencing was done on a sample of lung tumor tissue. The chain couples TRBV20-1 to TRBJ2-3; D uncertain. The CDR3, as DNA: TGCAGTGCTAGACCGAGCACAGATACGCAGTATTTT. This gives the protein CSARPSTDTQYF.